These T cell receptor beta chains were read from a single sample in a study of response to subunit inactivated influenza vaccine. TCRdb reanalysed the RT-PCR reads using MiXCR and keeps one entry per CDR3 protein. In the table there are 250,000 to 350,000 distinct CDR3 sequences, approximately 23% of which are singletons. The sequencing used PBMCs from blood, collected 21 months after vaccination. The receptors originated from a man in his fifties or sixties who received an inactivated influenza vaccine. Both conserved end residues are trimmed from each CDR3. The order of the fields is V gene, J gene, CDR3 protein.

v_gene: TRBV5-1
j_gene: TRBJ1-2
CDR3aa: ASSLGTDLVYGYT

v_gene: TRBV4-2
j_gene: TRBJ1-1
CDR3aa: ASTLSAAMNTEAF

v_gene: TRBV5-6
j_gene: TRBJ1-5
CDR3aa: TSSLRRDRGTSNQPQH

v_gene: TRBV10-3
j_gene: TRBJ1-2
CDR3aa: AISEPGQGNTPVGYYGYT

v_gene: TRBV7-2
j_gene: TRBJ1-2
CDR3aa: ASSLNSRGYGYT

v_gene: TRBV24-1
j_gene: TRBJ2-1
CDR3aa: ATSRQGPYNEQF

v_gene: TRBV19
j_gene: TRBJ2-7
CDR3aa: ASSIAASYEQY

v_gene: TRBV7-2
j_gene: TRBJ1-5
CDR3aa: ASSLAQGNQPQH

v_gene: TRBV6-1
j_gene: TRBJ1-6
CDR3aa: ASSRTVYSSPLH

v_gene: TRBV6-5
j_gene: TRBJ2-7
CDR3aa: ASSYSVGVLNEQY

v_gene: TRBV5-6
j_gene: TRBJ1-4
CDR3aa: ASSAPGEEKLF

v_gene: TRBV5-1
j_gene: TRBJ1-1
CDR3aa: ASSYRTGARGTEAF

v_gene: TRBV3-1
j_gene: TRBJ1-1
CDR3aa: ASSQWDRTEAF

v_gene: TRBV11-2
j_gene: TRBJ2-7
CDR3aa: ASSLVPLLRDSQFFEQY

v_gene: TRBV4-3
j_gene: TRBJ1-6
CDR3aa: ASSQFYRGNSPLH

v_gene: TRBV6-5
j_gene: TRBJ1-4
CDR3aa: ASSSTATNEKLF

v_gene: TRBV15
j_gene: TRBJ2-5
CDR3aa: ATSRGVTQRETQY

v_gene: TRBV14
j_gene: TRBJ2-2
CDR3aa: ASSQDLSATGELF

v_gene: TRBV12-3/TRBV12-4
j_gene: TRBJ1-5
CDR3aa: ASSLGTGGNQPQH

v_gene: TRBV20-1
j_gene: TRBJ1-1
CDR3aa: SAREGHSNTEAF

v_gene: TRBV7-7
j_gene: TRBJ2-7
CDR3aa: ASSPGQGYDEQY

v_gene: TRBV29-1
j_gene: TRBJ1-2
CDR3aa: SVASGYGYGYT

v_gene: TRBV12-3/TRBV12-4
j_gene: TRBJ1-3
CDR3aa: ASSPFPGRGSGNTIY

v_gene: TRBV7-6
j_gene: TRBJ2-1
CDR3aa: ASSLLAGGGEQF

v_gene: TRBV28
j_gene: TRBJ2-3
CDR3aa: ASSFYIIAGITDTQY

v_gene: TRBV28
j_gene: TRBJ2-7
CDR3aa: ASSVKTGASEQY

v_gene: TRBV29-1
j_gene: TRBJ2-7
CDR3aa: SVDLFRDGEQY

v_gene: TRBV5-4
j_gene: TRBJ1-4
CDR3aa: ASSHPGQEEKLF

v_gene: TRBV5-1
j_gene: TRBJ2-1
CDR3aa: ASSLLALRNYNEQF

v_gene: TRBV7-2
j_gene: TRBJ2-3
CDR3aa: ASSWPGRNTQY

v_gene: TRBV20-1
j_gene: TRBJ2-1
CDR3aa: SAPGLVSYNEQF

v_gene: TRBV20-1
j_gene: TRBJ1-4
CDR3aa: SAGGTGVREKLF

v_gene: TRBV24-1
j_gene: TRBJ1-5
CDR3aa: ATSASNQPQH

v_gene: TRBV28
j_gene: TRBJ2-2
CDR3aa: ASRPVARDGELF

v_gene: TRBV3-1
j_gene: TRBJ1-3
CDR3aa: ASSQAQVSGNTIY

v_gene: TRBV6-5
j_gene: TRBJ2-6
CDR3aa: ASSFTSGANVLT

v_gene: TRBV28
j_gene: TRBJ1-2
CDR3aa: ASSLGWKGGANYGYT

v_gene: TRBV28
j_gene: TRBJ1-4
CDR3aa: ASSPLVFYEKLF

v_gene: TRBV3-1
j_gene: TRBJ1-2
CDR3aa: ASSQVDRGRGGYT

v_gene: TRBV7-2
j_gene: TRBJ2-7
CDR3aa: ASSRQRGYSYEQY

v_gene: TRBV6-5
j_gene: TRBJ1-5
CDR3aa: ASSYRGRSNQPQH

v_gene: TRBV20-1
j_gene: TRBJ2-1
CDR3aa: SARGGGFVKDENEQF

v_gene: TRBV2
j_gene: TRBJ1-2
CDR3aa: ASRQGQDLNFGT

v_gene: TRBV5-6
j_gene: TRBJ2-7
CDR3aa: ASSSPGTTYEQY

v_gene: TRBV6-5
j_gene: TRBJ1-1
CDR3aa: ASSYSFGGGAEAF

v_gene: TRBV28
j_gene: TRBJ1-3
CDR3aa: ASRVRQAVGNTIY

v_gene: TRBV29-1
j_gene: TRBJ2-1
CDR3aa: SVEGLASNEQF

v_gene: TRBV27
j_gene: TRBJ2-5
CDR3aa: ASSPRGYEWKETQY